The next 19 T cell receptor beta chains were all read from a single sample in a study of cytomegalovirus exposure and HLA in healthy donors. PCR amplification relied on 60 Vbeta primers (plus 13 Jbeta primers). Here immunoSEQ multiplex PCR was the method, and the copy in TCRdb shows in-frame clones only, minus some. The sample comprises 90,000 to 150,000 clones, 60% to 75% of which are singletons, and just under 3% rests with the top ten. The specimen was PBMCs. These receptors were collected from a woman aged 35 to 49 in good health and CMV-seropositive.

This rearrangement joins TRBV25-1 to TRBJ2-3, with D maybe TRBD2 (6 bases). With 5 bases removed from V and 7 bases from J, the gap between germline ends came to 13 bases. CDR1 and CDR2 (germline): MGHDK, SYGVNS. The CDR3 runs to 13 residues. CDR3 sequence (DNA): TGTGCCAGCAGTCCCCCGGGGAGGAATACGCAGTATTTT. Its translation is CASSPPGRNTQYF.

V is TRBV7-9 and J is TRBJ2-2; no clear D. CDR3 length: 14 residues. CDR1 and CDR2 (germline): SEHNR, FQNEAQ (reference sequence). CDR3 loop: CASVHSLNTGELFF. The CDR3 coding sequence is TGTGCAAGCGTACACAGCTTGAACACCGGGGAGCTGTTTTTT.

This chain links TRBV30 with TRBJ2-7; 12 bases align to TRBD2. The CDR3 spans 15 residues. The V segment lost 4 bases and the J segment 2 bases; nucleotides outside the gene matches: 6. Germline V lookup: CDR1 GTSNPN, CDR2 SVGIG (reference sequence). This CDR3 is CAWKDLAGGPYEQYF. The CDR3 DNA reads as TGTGCCTGGAAAGATCTAGCGGGAGGGCCCTACGAGCAGTACTTC.

Turning to this clone: At one of its ends the junction is not consistent with the germline gene, which may arise from a read error. Other DNA sequences of this sample code for an identical CDR3. This rearrangement joins TRBV29-1 to TRBJ1-4; D is uncertain. Germline V CDR1 and CDR2: SQVTM, ANQGSEA. The CDR3 covers 12 residues. CDR3 loop: CSVGVSGEKLFF. The CDR3 DNA is TGCAGCGTTGGCGTATCCGGTGAAAAGCTGTTTTTT. Full variable domain (outside the CDR3, taken from reference TRBV29-1 and TRBJ1-4): SAVISQKPSRDICQRGTSLTIQCQVDSQVTMMFWYRQQPGQSLTLIATANQGSEATYESGFVIDKFPISRPNLTFSTLTVSNMSPEDSSIYLCSVGVSGEKLFFGSGTQLSVL.

The rearrangement uses TRBV6-5 and TRBJ2-1; maybe TRBD2 (6 bases). From germline, CDR1 is MNHEY and CDR2 SVGAGI. The CDR3 extends over 12 amino acids. V lost 3 bases, J lost 6 bases, and 6 bases lay in between. CDR3 DNA: TGTGCCAGCAGTTATAGCGGCAATGAGCAGTTCTTC. Its protein is CASSYSGNEQFF.

The V and J genes are TRBV6-5 and TRBJ1-2; D call uncertain. Germline lookup yields CDR1 MNHEY and CDR2 SVGAGI. The germline V and J ends were trimmed by 10 bases and 2 bases, with 11 bases remaining between them. This CDR3 comprises 12 residues. The CDR3 DNA sequence: TGTGCCATCTTTCGCGGAAACTATGGCTACACCTTC. The encoded protein is CAIFRGNYGYTF.

This sequence joins TRBV27 and TRBJ2-7; 7 nucleotides align to TRBD2. The length of the CDR3 is 15 residues. Germline loops: CDR1 MNHEY, CDR2 SMNVEV (reference sequence). V lost 2 bases, J lost 3 bases, and 7 bases stayed unmatched. Here the CDR3 reads CASSLLAVGLYEQYF. Written as DNA, the CDR3 is TGTGCCAGCAGTTTACTAGCGGTGGGGCTCTACGAGCAGTACTTC.

The chain carries TRBV30 and TRBJ2-7; D perhaps matches TRBD2 (5 bases). The CDR3 has 13 amino acids. Per the germline V gene, CDR1 is GTSNPN and CDR2 is SVGIG (reference sequence). Trimming took 0 bases from V and 3 from J, leaving 9 bases between them. CDR3 DNA sequence: TGTGCCTGGAGTGTACCTGAGGGCTACGAGCAGTACTTC. Its translation is CAWSVPEGYEQYF.

This clone was seen more than once but under ten times. This chain uses TRBV7-2 with TRBJ2-3; 8 bases are a match to TRBD2. Per the germline V gene, CDR1 is SGHTA and CDR2 is FQGNSA. CDR3 length: 16 amino acids. Trimming took 0 bases from V and 4 from J; bases not matched to a gene: 6. CDR3 coding DNA: TGTGCCAGCAGCTTAGCGTGGGGGACTAGGGCAGATACGCAGTATTTT. Translation gives CASSLAWGTRADTQYF.

This clone turned up a few times. The chain has TRBV6-5 and TRBJ2-7, with 9 nucleotides matching TRBD1. With 0 bases clipped from V and 2 bases from J, the junction kept 2 bases outside the gene matches. Germline CDR1 MNHEY, CDR2 SVGAGI. The CDR3 extends over 15 amino acids. CDR3 bases: TGTGCCAGCAGTTACTCAGGGACAGGGACCTACGAGCAGTACTTC. This codes for CASSYSGTGTYEQYF.

This clone appeared once. The V call is TRBV7-7, the J call TRBJ2-5, with D perhaps TRBD1 (5 bases). The germline V gene has CDR1 SSHAT and CDR2 FNYEAQ (reference sequence). Trimming left V 1 base short and J 6 bases short, with 9 bases between. This CDR3 has 13 residues. The CDR3, as DNA: TGTGCCAGCAGCTTAGGCCAGGGAAAGACCCAGTACTTC. Translation: CASSLGQGKTQYF. The variable domain in full, with the rest retrieved from reference TRBV7-7 and TRBJ2-5, is GAGVSQSPRYKVTKRGQDVTLRCDPISSHATLYWYQQALGQGPEFLTYFNYEAQPDKSGLPSDRFSAERPEGSISTLTIQRTEQRDSAMYRCASSLGQGKTQYFGPGTRLLVL.

The genes are TRBV6-6 and TRBJ2-1, with 11 bases that match TRBD1. CDR3 length: 15 residues. Germline V gene lookup returns CDR1 MNHNY and CDR2 SVGAGI (reference sequence). J lost 6 bases, V lost 3 bases, and 4 bases had no gene match. The CDR3 loop is CASSYFGQGANEQFF. The CDR3 DNA is TGTGCCAGCAGTTATTTCGGACAGGGGGCCAATGAGCAGTTCTTC.

This clone was detected only once. V usage is TRBV5-1 and J usage is TRBJ1-5, with D perhaps matching TRBD1 (5 bases). Germline V gene sequence: CDR1 SGHRS, CDR2 YFSETQ. Trimming pared 0 bases from V and 7 bases from J, leaving 14 bases between. CDR3 size: 15 residues. Here the CDR3 DNA reads TGCGCCAGCAGCTTGGACGGGGGACTCGGGCAGCCCCAGCATTTT. It encodes CASSLDGGLGQPQHF.

The chain links TRBV7-2 to TRBJ2-1; 12 nucleotides align to TRBD2. The V gene end was trimmed by 5 bases and the J gene end by 10 bases; junction bases not matched to a gene: 15. Germline CDR1 reads SGHTA; CDR2 reads FQGNSA. The CDR3 spans 17 residues. The CDR3 spells CASSPIGGLAGGREQFF. The CDR3 region has the DNA TGTGCCAGCAGCCCTATCGGTGGGCTAGCGGGAGGGCGGGAGCAGTTCTTC.

The count of this clone is one. This chain joins TRBV28 and TRBJ1-4, with D maybe TRBD1 (6 bases). V gave up 5 bases and J gave up 16 bases, with 14 bases separating them. The CDR3 extends over 11 amino acids. Germline V gene data show CDR1 as MDHEN and CDR2 as SYDVKM. The DNA of the CDR3 is TGTGCCAGCAGTGACCGGGACAAGGCGTTTTTT. Translating it yields CASSDRDKAFF.

V usage is TRBV18 and J usage is TRBJ2-2; D perhaps matches TRBD2 (7 bases). The CDR3 has 23 residues. V shed 2 bases and J shed 2 bases, with 33 bases lying between them. The germline CDR1 and CDR2 sequences are KGHSH and LQKENI. CDR3 sequence reads: CASSPGAPSKGGPHTINTGELFF. As DNA, the CDR3 is TGTGCCAGCTCACCAGGGGCTCCCTCAAAGGGGGGGCCACACACTATTAACACCGGGGAGCTGTTTTTT.

This chain links TRBV6-5 with TRBJ1-1; 7 bases are shared with TRBD1. Germline V lookup: CDR1 MNHEY, CDR2 SVGAGI. The CDR3 sequence is 14 residues long. V gave up 2 bases and J gave up 3 bases; unmatched junction bases: 3. This CDR3 reads CASSYDRDHTEAFF. In DNA, the CDR3 is TGTGCCAGCAGTTACGACAGGGACCACACTGAAGCTTTCTTT.

The gene calls are TRBV30 and TRBJ2-1; 7 bases fit TRBD1. J was trimmed by 7 bases and V by 1 base; bases with no gene match: 4. Germline values: CDR1 GTSNPN, CDR2 SVGIG (reference sequence). CDR3 size: 13 residues. The CDR3 DNA is TGTGCCTGGAGTGCCGACAGGGCGAATGAGCAGTTCTTC. It yields the protein CAWSADRANEQFF.

V usage is TRBV30 and J usage is TRBJ1-3; TRBD1 aligns across 7 bases. The CDR3 covers 16 residues. Germline lookup yields CDR1 GTSNPN and CDR2 SVGIG (reference sequence). Trimming took 2 bases from V and 0 from J; bases not matched to a gene: 7. DNA of the CDR3: TGTGCCTGGAGTCCGAGACAGGGCAGCTCTGGAAACACCATATATTTT. Translated: CAWSPRQGSSGNTIYF.